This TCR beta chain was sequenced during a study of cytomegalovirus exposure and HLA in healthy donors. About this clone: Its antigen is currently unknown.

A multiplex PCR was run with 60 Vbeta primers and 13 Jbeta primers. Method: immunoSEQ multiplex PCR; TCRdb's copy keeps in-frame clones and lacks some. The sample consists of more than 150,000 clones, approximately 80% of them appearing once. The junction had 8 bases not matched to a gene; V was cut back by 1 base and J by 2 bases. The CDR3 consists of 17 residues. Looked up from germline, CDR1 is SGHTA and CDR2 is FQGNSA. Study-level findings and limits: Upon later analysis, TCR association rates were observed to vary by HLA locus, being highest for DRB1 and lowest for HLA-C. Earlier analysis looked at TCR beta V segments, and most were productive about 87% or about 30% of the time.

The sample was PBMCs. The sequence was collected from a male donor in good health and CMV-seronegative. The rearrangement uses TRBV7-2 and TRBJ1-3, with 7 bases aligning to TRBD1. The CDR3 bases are TGTGCCAGCAGCTTAGGGCATCCTGGGACAGCTGGAAACACCATATATTTT. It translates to CASSLGHPGTAGNTIYF.